Below are 4 T cell receptor beta chains sequenced from a single sample in a study of patients and donors after allogeneic stem cell transplantation. TCRdb processed the RT-PCR reads anew with MiXCR; each CDR3 protein has one entry. The sample includes about a million distinct CDR3 sequences, roughly 17% of them seen just once. Sequencing was carried out using blood, either unsorted or a sorted T cell fraction (not recorded which). Receptor source: a human donor who was either an allogeneic HSCT recipient or a stem cell or donor lymphocyte infusion donor (not recorded which). It is not recorded whose cells these are; they may come from a transplant donor.

The table lists this clonotype with a few counts. This chain uses TRBV10-3 with TRBJ2-7; D is perhaps TRBD2 (5 bases). This CDR3 region has 14 residues. Germline CDR1 and CDR2: ENHRY and SYGVKD. Trimming removed 10 bases at V and 6 bases at J, with 22 bases between. The chain's CDR3 is CATQPGGGGSEQYF. The CDR3 DNA sequence: TGTGCCACGCAGCCGGGTGGAGGCGGGTCCGAGCAGTACTTC.

The J gene is TRBJ1-1, the V gene TRBV5-1; 8 bases fit TRBD1. After removal of 4 bases from V and 5 bases from J, the junction contained 7 bases not matched to a gene. The CDR3 sequence is 14 residues long. The germline V gene has CDR1 SGHRS and CDR2 YFSETQ. CDR3 loop: CASSAQGAGTEAFF. DNA for the CDR3: TGCGCCAGCAGCGCCCAGGGGGCAGGTACTGAAGCTTTCTTT.

This chain links TRBV4-3 with TRBJ1-2; D ambiguous. Germline loops: CDR1 LGHNA, CDR2 YSLEER. The CDR3 runs to 16 residues. The V gene lost 5 bases and the J gene lost 5 bases, with 21 bases spanning the gap. The CDR3 DNA reads TGCGCCAGCAGCGGAGGGTTCGGGGAAAATCGGTATGGCTACACCTTC. As protein: CASSGGFGENRYGYTF.

The chain has TRBV6-1 and TRBJ2-1, with TRBD2 matching 8 bases. Germline CDR1 MNHNS, CDR2 SASEGT. J was trimmed by 4 bases and V by 8 bases; bases with no gene match: 10. The CDR3 is 15 residues long. CDR3 region: CASYERGISYNEQFF. Written as DNA, the CDR3 is TGTGCCAGCTACGAGCGGGGGATTTCTTACAATGAGCAGTTCTTC.